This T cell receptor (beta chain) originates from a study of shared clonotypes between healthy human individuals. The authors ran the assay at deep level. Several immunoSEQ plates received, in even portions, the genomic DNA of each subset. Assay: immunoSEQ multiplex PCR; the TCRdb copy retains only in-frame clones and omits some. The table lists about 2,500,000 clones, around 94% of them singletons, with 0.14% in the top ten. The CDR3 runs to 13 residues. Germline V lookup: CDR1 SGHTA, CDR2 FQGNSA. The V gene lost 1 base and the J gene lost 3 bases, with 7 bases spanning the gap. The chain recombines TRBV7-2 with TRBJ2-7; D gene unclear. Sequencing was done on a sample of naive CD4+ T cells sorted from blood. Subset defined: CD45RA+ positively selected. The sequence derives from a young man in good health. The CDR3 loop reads CASSLVSNYEQYF. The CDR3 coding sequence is TGTGCCAGCAGCTTAGTTTCCAACTACGAGCAGTACTTC.